Each of the 11 T cell receptor beta chains below was sequenced from the same sample in a study of memory CD4+ T cells and cytomegalovirus serostatus. The sort gate was single viable CD3+CD4+CD8-CD45RO+ cells for memory CD4+ T cells. Assay used: immunoSEQ multiplex PCR; TCRdb lists only in-frame clones, some missing. The sample carries about 38,000 clones, 70% to 80% recorded once. Sequencing input: memory CD4+ T cells from blood. The receptors shown here come from an adult in good health and CMV-seropositive.

This sequence joins TRBV7-8 and TRBJ1-1; 9 bases match TRBD1. With V trimmed by 5 bases and J by 3 bases, 4 bases remained unmatched. The CDR3 extends over 14 amino acids. Germline values: CDR1 SGHVS, CDR2 FQNEAQ. CDR3 sequence reads: CASSQRDRDTEAFF. CDR3 nucleotides: TGTGCCAGCAGCCAGAGGGACAGGGACACTGAAGCTTTCTTT.

The chain links TRBV5-1 to TRBJ2-1; either TRBD1 or TRBD2 may supply D (5 bases each). The CDR3 is 13 residues long. Germline CDR1 reads SGHRS; CDR2 reads YFSETQ. Trimming left V 3 bases short and J 8 bases short, with 12 bases between. This chain's CDR3 is CASSSPGTDEQFF. The CDR3 coding sequence is TGCGCCAGCAGCTCCCCAGGGACGGATGAGCAGTTCTTC.

The chain carries TRBV7-9 and TRBJ1-3; 7 positions agree with TRBD1. Losses at the gene ends were 5 bases for V and 1 base for J; bases not matched to a gene: 8. The CDR3 covers 16 residues. Germline V gene sequence: CDR1 SEHNR, CDR2 FQNEAQ (reference sequence). This CDR3 reads CASSPRQGASGNTIYF. Here the CDR3 DNA reads TGTGCCAGCAGCCCAAGACAGGGAGCGTCTGGAAACACCATATATTTT. Drawing the rest from reference TRBV7-9 and TRBJ1-3, the complete variable domain is DTGVSQNPRHKITKRGQNVTFRCDPISEHNRLYWYRQTLGQGPEFLTYFQNEAQLEKSRLLSDRFSAERPKGSFSTLEIQRTEQGDSAMYLCASSPRQGASGNTIYFGEGSWLTVV.

The gene calls are TRBV18 and TRBJ2-7; 7 bases match TRBD2. The junction had 9 bases not matched to a gene; V was cut back by 5 bases and J by 2 bases. CDR1 and CDR2 (germline): KGHSH, LQKENI. There are 15 residues in the CDR3. The CDR3 DNA is TGTGCCAGCTCATCTTCCGGGACTACAGCCTACGAGCAGTACTTC. It codes for CASSSSGTTAYEQYF.

V is TRBV7-9 and J is TRBJ2-7; D is unresolved. Germline V gives CDR1 SEHNR, CDR2 FQNEAQ (reference sequence). This CDR3 contains 16 residues. Trimming left V 1 base short and J 1 base short, with 14 bases between. Written as DNA, the CDR3 is TGTGCCAGCAGCTTAGGTGTTGGCGGAAAATCCTACGAGCAGTACTTC. This sequence encodes CASSLGVGGKSYEQYF.

This clone was recorded once. J is TRBJ1-2 and V is TRBV6-5; no clear D. This CDR3 comprises 11 residues. V was clipped by 4 bases and J by 5 bases, with 5 bases between them. CDR1 is MNHEY and CDR2 is SVGAGI in the germline V gene. The CDR3 reads CASSSLYGYTF. DNA for the CDR3: TGTGCCAGCAGTTCTCTGTATGGCTACACCTTC.

V and J are TRBV6-4 and TRBJ2-1, with 9 positions matching TRBD2. Germline-derived CDR1 and CDR2 are MRHNA and SNTAGT. V lost 5 bases and J lost 0; bases outside the gene matches: 8. CDR3 size: 17 residues. Here the CDR3 reads CASSPGSGGSSYNEQFF. The CDR3 bases are TGTGCCAGCAGTCCCGGGAGCGGGGGGAGCTCCTACAATGAGCAGTTCTTC.

CDR3 residues: CASSVGLAGEWSGELFF. CDR3 DNA sequence: TGTGCCAGCAGCGTAGGACTAGCGGGAGAGTGGTCCGGGGAGCTGTTTTTT. V gene TRBV9 combines with J gene TRBJ2-2; TRBD2 agrees at 12 bases. This CDR3 has 17 residues. Trimming at V came to 0 bases and at J to 6 bases, leaving 6 bases not matched to a gene. CDR1 and CDR2 (germline): SGDLS, YYNGEE.

The V gene is TRBV7-2, the J gene TRBJ1-1; D possibly corresponds to TRBD1 (5 bases). This CDR3 contains 17 residues. Germline-derived CDR1 and CDR2 are SGHTA and FQGNSA. Between the trimmed V and J ends, which lost 3 bases and 0 bases, there was a span of 17 bases. CDR3 nucleotides: TGTGCCAGCAGCTTTGGGGGGGGAGGACGGGTGAACACTGAAGCTTTCTTT. Translated: CASSFGGGGRVNTEAFF.

This clone turned up a few times. The J gene is TRBJ2-4, the V gene TRBV20-1; 7 bases line up with TRBD2. From germline, CDR1 is DFQATT and CDR2 SNEGSKA (reference sequence). The V gene end was trimmed by 2 bases and the J gene end by 8 bases; junction bases not matched to a gene: 0. The CDR3 length is 11 residues. The CDR3 DNA reads as TGCAGTGCTAGAACTAGCGACATTCAGTACTTC. As protein: CSARTSDIQYF.

The V call is TRBV21-1, the J call TRBJ2-2; the table's TRBD1 call for D was not verified on the DNA. TRBV21-1 is a documented pseudogene. This CDR3 contains 20 residues. The CDR3, as DNA: TGTGCCAGCAGCAAAGCTTCAACCGGGACAGGGGCGCCGAACACCGGGGAGCTGTTTTTT. Protein: CASSKASTGTGAPNTGELFF.